This T cell receptor beta chain was identified during a study of CD8 T cells in ankylosing spondylitis (dated by TCRdb to about 2017). Regarding the complete study: The study profiled T cell receptor beta repertoires in healthy donors and ankylosing spondylitis patients to find disease-linked TCR variants. The whole study cohort included 85 to 120 healthy donors and roughly 24 ankylosing spondylitis patients. Peripheral blood was sampled, and synovial fluid was also collected from ankylosing spondylitis patients.

Results and caveats for the whole study, not just this receptor: Blood from ankylosing spondylitis patients appeared to be characterized by a TCR beta motif composed of about eight highly homologous amino acid variants. Significant enrichment of the disease-linked clones was reported in matched synovial fluid samples from ankylosing spondylitis patients. Some TCR beta motif variants had previously been reported in synovial fluid and blood of reactive arthritis patients, which suggested common disease-initiation mechanisms. The disease-linked clones had a CD8+ phenotype and were found at relatively low frequencies in peripheral blood.

This clonotype has just a few counts. Its recognized antigen is unknown. No qualities accompany the bases; no much larger clone lies one base away. The instrument was an Illumina HiSeq 2500. Quantitative 5'-RACE with molecular barcodes was used to prepare TCR beta libraries. As for how the authors treated the data: A new computational method, built on a probabilistic model of VDJ rearrangement, was used to identify disease-linked TCR variants. Through fastp at Q25 and MiXCR, TCRdb rebuilt clones from the public reads, retaining in-frame beta chains. Rows merge per CDR3 protein into single entries with the most common DNA and genes. Clone size and V and J calls follow TCRdb, not the original study. Counted in this sample were hundreds of thousands of distinct CDR3 sequences; approximately 12% of them appeared once. The ten largest make up less than 0.65% of the sample. Specimen: blood, either unsorted or a sorted T cell fraction (not recorded which). This TCR came from a male donor with ankylosing spondylitis.

The DNA sequence follows: TGTGCCAGCAGCTTAGTACCCCGGGGGAACACTGAAGCTTTCTTT. It translates as CASSLVPRGNTEAFF. Recombination connected TRBV7-2 to TRBJ1-1, with the D gene call left open. The CDR3 holds 15 amino acids from the cysteine to the phenylalanine. The DNA shown is the 45-base CDR3, in frame from base 1. V lost 1 base and J lost 1 base; the stretch between them is 10 bases long. According to the germline V gene, CDR1 reads SGHTA and CDR2 reads FQGNSA. Beyond the CDR3, the reference TRBV7-2 and TRBJ1-1 genes provide the residues; the full variable domain reads: GAGVSQSPSNKVTEKGKDVELRCDPISGHTALYWYRQSLGQGLEFLIYFQGNSAPDKSGLPSDRFSAERTGGSVSTLTIQRTQQEDSAVYLCASSLVPRGNTEAFFGQGTRLTVV.